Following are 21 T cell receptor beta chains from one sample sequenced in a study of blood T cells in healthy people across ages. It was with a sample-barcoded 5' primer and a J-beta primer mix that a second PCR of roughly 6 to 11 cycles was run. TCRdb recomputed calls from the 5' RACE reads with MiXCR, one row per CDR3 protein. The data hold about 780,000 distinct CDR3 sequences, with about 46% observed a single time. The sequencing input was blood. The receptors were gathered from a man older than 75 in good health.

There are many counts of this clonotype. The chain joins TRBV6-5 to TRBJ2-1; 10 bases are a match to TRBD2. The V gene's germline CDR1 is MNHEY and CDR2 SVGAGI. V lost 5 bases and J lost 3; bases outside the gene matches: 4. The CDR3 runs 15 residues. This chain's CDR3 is CASSTRTSGYNEQFF. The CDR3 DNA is TGTGCCAGCAGTACCCGGACTAGCGGCTACAATGAGCAGTTCTTC.

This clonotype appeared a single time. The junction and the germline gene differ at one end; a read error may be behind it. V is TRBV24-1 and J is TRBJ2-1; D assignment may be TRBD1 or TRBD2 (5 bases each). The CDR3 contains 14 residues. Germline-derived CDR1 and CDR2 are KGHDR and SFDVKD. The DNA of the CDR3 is TGTGCCACCAGTGATTTTCGAGGGACCAATGGGCAGTTCTTC. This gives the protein CATSDFRGTNGQFF.

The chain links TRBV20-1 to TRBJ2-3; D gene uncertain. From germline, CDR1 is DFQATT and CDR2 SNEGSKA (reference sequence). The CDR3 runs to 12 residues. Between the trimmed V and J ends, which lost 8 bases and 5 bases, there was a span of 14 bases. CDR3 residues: CSLRGAGDTQYF. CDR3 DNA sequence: TGCAGTCTACGCGGAGCAGGAGATACGCAGTATTTT.

The CDR3 sequence is CSISTRGSGSEQYF. The CDR3 nucleotides are TGCAGCATCTCGACAAGGGGGAGCGGGAGCGAGCAGTACTTC. V is TRBV29-1 and J is TRBJ2-7, with TRBD2 matching 8 bases. The CDR3 is made up of 14 amino acids. Germline CDR1 and CDR2: SQVTM and ANQGSEA. V dropped 8 bases and J dropped 6; count of bases not matched to a gene: 15.

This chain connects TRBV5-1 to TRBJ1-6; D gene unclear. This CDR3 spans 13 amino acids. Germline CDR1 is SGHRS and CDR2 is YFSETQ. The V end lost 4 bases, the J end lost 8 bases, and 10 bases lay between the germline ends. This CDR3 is CASSIEGYSPLHF. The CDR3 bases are TGCGCCAGCAGCATCGAGGGTTATTCACCCCTCCACTTT.

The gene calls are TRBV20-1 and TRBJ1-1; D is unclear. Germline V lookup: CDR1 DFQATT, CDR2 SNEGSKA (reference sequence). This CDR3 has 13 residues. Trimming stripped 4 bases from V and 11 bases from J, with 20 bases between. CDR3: CSATGVIGKEAFF. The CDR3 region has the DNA TGCAGTGCTACCGGAGTCATCGGTAAGGAGGCTTTCTTT.

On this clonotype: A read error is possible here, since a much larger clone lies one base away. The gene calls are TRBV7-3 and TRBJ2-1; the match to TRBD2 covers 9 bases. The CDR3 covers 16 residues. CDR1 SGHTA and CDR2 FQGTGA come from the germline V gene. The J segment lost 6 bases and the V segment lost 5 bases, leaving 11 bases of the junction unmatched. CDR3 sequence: CASSPITAGGLNEQFF. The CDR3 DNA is TGTGCCAGCAGCCCAATAACAGCGGGAGGTCTCAATGAGCAGTTCTTC.

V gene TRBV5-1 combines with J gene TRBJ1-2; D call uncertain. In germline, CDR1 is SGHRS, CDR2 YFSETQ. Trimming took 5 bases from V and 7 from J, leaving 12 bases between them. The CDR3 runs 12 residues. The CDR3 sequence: CASRPGSSGYTF. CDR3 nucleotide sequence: TGCGCCAGCAGGCCCGGTTCGAGTGGCTACACCTTC.

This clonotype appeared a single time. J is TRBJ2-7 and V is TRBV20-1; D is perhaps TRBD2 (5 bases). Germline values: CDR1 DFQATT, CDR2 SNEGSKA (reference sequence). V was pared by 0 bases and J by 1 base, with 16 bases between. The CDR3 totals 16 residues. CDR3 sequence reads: CSARDAGPRGSYEQYF. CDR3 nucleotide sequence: TGCAGTGCTAGAGACGCCGGGCCTAGAGGGTCCTACGAGCAGTACTTC.

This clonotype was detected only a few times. The CDR3 sequence: CASSLGPGTQHEQYF. The CDR3 coding sequence is TGCGCCAGCAGCTTGGGCCCGGGGACGCAACACGAGCAGTACTTC. The V and J genes are TRBV5-1 and TRBJ2-7; D could derive from TRBD1 or TRBD2 (5 bases each). From germline, CDR1 is SGHRS and CDR2 YFSETQ. This CDR3 has 15 residues. V shed 0 bases and J shed 5 bases, with 15 bases lying between them. The full variable domain, with the rest looked up from reference TRBV5-1 and TRBJ2-7, is KAGVTQTPRYLIKTRGQQVTLSCSPISGHRSVSWYQQTPGQGLQFLFEYFSETQRNKGNFPGRFSGRQFSNSRSEMNVSTLELGDSALYLCASSLGPGTQHEQYFGPGTRLTVT.

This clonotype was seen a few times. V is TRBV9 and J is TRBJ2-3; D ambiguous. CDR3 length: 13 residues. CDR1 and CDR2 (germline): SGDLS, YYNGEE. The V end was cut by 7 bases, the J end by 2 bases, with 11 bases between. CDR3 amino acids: CASGHKDTDTQYF. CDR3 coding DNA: TGTGCCAGCGGGCACAAAGACACAGATACGCAGTATTTT.

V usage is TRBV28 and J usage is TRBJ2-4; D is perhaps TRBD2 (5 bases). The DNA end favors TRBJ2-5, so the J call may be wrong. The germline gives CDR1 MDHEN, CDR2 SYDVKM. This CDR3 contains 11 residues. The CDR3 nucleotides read TGTGCCAGCACGGACGGGAAGACCCAGTACTTC. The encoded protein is CASTDGKTQYF.

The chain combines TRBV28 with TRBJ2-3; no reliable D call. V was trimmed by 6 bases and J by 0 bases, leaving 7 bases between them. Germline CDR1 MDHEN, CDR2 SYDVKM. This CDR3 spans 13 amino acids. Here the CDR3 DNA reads TGTGCCAGCAGGGACGGGAGCACAGATACGCAGTATTTT. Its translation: CASRDGSTDTQYF. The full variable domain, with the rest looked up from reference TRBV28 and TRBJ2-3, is DVKVTQSSRYLVKRTGEKVFLECVQDMDHENMFWYRQDPGLGLRLIYFSYDVKMKEKGDIPEGYSVSREKKERFSLILESASTNQTSMYLCASRDGSTDTQYFGPGTRLTVL.

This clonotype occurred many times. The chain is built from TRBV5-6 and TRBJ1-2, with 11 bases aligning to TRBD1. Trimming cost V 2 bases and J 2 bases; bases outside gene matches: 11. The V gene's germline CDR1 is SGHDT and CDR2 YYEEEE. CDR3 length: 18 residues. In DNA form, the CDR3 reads TGTGCCAGCAGCTTCGGGCGGACAGGGGGCTTCGCAAACTATGGCTACACCTTC. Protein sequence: CASSFGRTGGFANYGYTF.

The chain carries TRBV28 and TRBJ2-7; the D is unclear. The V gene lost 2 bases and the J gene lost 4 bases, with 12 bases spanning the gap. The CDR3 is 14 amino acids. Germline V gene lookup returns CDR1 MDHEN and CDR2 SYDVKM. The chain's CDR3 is CASSLPIRPYEQYF. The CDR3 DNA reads TGTGCCAGCAGTTTACCCATTCGACCTTACGAGCAGTACTTC.

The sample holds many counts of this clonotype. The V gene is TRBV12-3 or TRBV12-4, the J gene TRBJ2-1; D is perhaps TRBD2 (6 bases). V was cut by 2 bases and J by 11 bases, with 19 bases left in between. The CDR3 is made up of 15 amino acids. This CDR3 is CASSLTAGKSRKQFF. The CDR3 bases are TGTGCCAGCAGTTTAACGGCGGGGAAATCTCGTAAGCAGTTCTTC.

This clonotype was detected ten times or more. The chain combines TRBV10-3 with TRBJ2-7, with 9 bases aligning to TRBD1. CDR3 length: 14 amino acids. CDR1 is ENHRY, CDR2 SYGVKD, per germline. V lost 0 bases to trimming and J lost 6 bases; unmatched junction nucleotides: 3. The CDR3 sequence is CAISESDRGSEQYF. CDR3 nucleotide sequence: TGTGCCATCAGTGAGTCGGACAGGGGATCCGAGCAGTACTTC.

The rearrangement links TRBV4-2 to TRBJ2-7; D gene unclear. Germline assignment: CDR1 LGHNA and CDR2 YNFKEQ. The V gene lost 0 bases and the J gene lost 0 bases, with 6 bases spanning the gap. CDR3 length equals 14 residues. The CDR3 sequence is CASSQDPNSYEQYF. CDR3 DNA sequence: TGTGCCAGCAGCCAAGATCCGAACTCCTACGAGCAGTACTTC.

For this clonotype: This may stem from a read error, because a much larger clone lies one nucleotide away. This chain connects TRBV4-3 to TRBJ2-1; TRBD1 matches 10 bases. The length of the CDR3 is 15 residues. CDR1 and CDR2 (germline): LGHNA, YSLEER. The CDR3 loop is CASRQDGTGDNEQFF. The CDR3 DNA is TGCGCCAGCAGACAAGACGGGACAGGGGACAATGAGCAGTTCTTC.

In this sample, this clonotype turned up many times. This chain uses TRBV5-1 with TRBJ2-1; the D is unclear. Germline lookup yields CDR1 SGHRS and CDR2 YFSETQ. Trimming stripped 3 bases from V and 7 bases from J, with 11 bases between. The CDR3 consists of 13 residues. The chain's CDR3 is CASSYISQNEQFF. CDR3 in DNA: TGCGCCAGCAGCTATATTAGCCAAAATGAGCAGTTCTTC.

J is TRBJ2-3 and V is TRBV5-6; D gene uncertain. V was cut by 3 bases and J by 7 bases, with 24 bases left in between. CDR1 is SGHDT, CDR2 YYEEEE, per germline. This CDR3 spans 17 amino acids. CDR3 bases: TGTGCCAGCAGCTACATGTCCGGGTACCCTATAGGGAATACGCAGTATTTT. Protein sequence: CASSYMSGYPIGNTQYF. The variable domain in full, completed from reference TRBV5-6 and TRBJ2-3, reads DAGVTQSPTHLIKTRGQQVTLRCSPKSGHDTVSWYQQALGQGPQFIFQYYEEEERQRGNFPDRFSGHQFPNYSSELNVNALLLGDSALYLCASSYMSGYPIGNTQYFGPGTRLTVL.